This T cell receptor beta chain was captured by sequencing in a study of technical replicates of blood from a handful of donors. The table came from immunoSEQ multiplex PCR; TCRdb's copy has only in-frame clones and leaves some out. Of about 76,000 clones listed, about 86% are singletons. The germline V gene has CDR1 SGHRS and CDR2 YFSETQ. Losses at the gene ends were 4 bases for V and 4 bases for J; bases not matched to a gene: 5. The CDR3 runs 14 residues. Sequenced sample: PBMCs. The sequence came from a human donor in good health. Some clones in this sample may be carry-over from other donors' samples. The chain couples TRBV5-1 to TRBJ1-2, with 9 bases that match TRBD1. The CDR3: CASSTGTGSYGYTF. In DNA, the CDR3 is TGCGCCAGCAGCACCGGGACAGGGTCCTATGGCTACACCTTC.